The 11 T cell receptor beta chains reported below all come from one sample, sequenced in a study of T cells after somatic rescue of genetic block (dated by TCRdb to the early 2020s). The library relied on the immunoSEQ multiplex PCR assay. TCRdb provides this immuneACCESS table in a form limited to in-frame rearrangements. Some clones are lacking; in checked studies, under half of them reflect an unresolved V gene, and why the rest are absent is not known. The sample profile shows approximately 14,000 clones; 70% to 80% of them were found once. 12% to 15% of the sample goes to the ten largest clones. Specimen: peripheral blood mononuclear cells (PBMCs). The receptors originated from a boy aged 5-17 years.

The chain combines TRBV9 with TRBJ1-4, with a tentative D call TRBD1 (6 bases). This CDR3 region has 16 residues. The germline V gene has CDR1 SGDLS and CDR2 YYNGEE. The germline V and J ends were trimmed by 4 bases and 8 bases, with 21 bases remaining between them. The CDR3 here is CASSTTTGRGIEKLFF. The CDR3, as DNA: TGTGCCAGCAGCACGACAACAGGGAGGGGAATCGAAAAACTGTTTTTT.

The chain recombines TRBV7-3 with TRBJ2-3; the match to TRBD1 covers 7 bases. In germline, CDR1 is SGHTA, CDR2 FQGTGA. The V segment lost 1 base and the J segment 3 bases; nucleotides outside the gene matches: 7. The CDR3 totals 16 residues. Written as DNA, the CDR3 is TGTGCCAGCAGCTTAATGCAATCGACAGGGACAGATACGCAGTATTTT. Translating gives CASSLMQSTGTDTQYF. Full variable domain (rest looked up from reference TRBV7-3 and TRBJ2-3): GAGVSQTPSNKVTEKGKYVELRCDPISGHTALYWYRQSLGQGPEFLIYFQGTGAADDSGLPNDRFFAVRPEGSVSTLKIQRTERGDSAVYLCASSLMQSTGTDTQYFGPGTRLTVL.

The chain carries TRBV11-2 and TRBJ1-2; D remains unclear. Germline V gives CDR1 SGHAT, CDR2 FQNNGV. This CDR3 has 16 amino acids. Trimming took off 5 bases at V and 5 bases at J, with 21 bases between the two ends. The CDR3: CASSLGSSPSLYGYTF. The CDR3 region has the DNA TGTGCCAGCAGCCTAGGGTCATCCCCATCATTATATGGCTACACCTTC.

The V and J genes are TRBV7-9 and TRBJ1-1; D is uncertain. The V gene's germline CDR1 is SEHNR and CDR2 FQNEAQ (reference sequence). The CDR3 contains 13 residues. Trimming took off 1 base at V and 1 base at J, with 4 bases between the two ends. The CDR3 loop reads CASSLGTNTEAFF. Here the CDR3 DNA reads TGTGCCAGCAGCTTAGGCACGAACACTGAAGCTTTCTTT. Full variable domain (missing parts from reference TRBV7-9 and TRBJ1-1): DTGVSQNPRHKITKRGQNVTFRCDPISEHNRLYWYRQTLGQGPEFLTYFQNEAQLEKSRLLSDRFSAERPKGSFSTLEIQRTEQGDSAMYLCASSLGTNTEAFFGQGTRLTVV.

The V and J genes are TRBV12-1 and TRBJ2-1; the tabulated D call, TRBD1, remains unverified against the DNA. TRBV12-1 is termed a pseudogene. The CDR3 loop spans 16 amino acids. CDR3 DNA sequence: TGTGCCAGCAGTCCCCTCACAGGGTATGGGTACAATGAGCAGTTCTTC. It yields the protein CASSPLTGYGYNEQFF.

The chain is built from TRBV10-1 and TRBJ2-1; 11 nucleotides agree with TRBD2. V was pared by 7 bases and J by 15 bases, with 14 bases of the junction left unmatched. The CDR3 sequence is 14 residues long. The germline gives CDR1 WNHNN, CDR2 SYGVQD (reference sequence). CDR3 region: CASMVVAGGQGSFF. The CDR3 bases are TGCGCCAGCATGGTGGTAGCGGGGGGGCAAGGCTCGTTCTTC.

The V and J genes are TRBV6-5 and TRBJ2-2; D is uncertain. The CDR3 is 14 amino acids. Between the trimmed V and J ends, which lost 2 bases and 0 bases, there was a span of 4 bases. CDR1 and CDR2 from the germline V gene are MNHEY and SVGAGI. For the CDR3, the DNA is TGTGCCAGCAGTTACATGCCGAACACCGGGGAGCTGTTTTTT. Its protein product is CASSYMPNTGELFF.

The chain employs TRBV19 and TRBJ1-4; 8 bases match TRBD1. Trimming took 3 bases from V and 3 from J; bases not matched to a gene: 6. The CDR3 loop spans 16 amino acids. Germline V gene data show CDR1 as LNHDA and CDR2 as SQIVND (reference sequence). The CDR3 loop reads CASSIPGQGPNEKLFF. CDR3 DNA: TGTGCCAGTAGTATCCCTGGACAGGGTCCTAATGAAAAACTGTTTTTT.

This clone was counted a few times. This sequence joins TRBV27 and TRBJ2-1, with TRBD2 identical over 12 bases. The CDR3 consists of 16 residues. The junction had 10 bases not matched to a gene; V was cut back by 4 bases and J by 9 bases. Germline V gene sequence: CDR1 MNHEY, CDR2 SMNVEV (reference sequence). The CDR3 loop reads CASSYLAGGHWGEQFF. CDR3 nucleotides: TGTGCCAGCAGTTACCTAGCGGGGGGGCATTGGGGTGAGCAGTTCTTC.

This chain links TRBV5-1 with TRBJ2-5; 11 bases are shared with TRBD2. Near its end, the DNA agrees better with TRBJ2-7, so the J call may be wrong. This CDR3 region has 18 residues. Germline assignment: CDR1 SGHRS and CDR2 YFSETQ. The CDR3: CASSLTSGRRAWTYEQYF. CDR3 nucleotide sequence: TGCGCCAGCAGCTTGACTAGCGGGAGAAGGGCATGGACCTACGAGCAGTACTTC.

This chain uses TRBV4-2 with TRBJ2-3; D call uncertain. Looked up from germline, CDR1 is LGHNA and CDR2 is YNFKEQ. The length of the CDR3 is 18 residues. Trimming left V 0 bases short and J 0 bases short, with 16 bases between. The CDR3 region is CASSQDRLGYSSTDTQYF. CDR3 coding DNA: TGTGCCAGCAGCCAAGATCGCCTCGGGTATAGTAGCACAGATACGCAGTATTTT.